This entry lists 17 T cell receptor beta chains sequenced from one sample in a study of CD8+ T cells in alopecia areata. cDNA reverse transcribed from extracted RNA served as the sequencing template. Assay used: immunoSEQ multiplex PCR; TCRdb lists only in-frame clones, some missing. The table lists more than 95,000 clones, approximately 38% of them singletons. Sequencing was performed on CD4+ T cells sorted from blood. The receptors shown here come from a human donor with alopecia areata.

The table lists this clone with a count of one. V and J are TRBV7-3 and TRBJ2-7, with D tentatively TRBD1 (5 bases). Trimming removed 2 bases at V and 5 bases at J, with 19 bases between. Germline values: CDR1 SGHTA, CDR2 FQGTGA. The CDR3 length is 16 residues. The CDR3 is CASSLAPRGARDEQYF. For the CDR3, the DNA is TGTGCCAGCAGCTTAGCGCCAAGGGGCGCCCGGGACGAGCAGTACTTC.

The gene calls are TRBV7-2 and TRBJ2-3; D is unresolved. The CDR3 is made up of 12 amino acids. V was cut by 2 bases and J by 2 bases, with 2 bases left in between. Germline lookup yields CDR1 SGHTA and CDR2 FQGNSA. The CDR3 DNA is TGTGCCAGCAGCTTACACACAGATACGCAGTATTTT. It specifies CASSLHTDTQYF.

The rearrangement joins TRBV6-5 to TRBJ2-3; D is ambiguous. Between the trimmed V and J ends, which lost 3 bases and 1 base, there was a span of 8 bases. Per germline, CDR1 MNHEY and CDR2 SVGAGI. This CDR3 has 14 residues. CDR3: CASSYEFRTDTQYF. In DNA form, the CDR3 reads TGTGCCAGCAGTTATGAATTTCGCACAGATACGCAGTATTTT.

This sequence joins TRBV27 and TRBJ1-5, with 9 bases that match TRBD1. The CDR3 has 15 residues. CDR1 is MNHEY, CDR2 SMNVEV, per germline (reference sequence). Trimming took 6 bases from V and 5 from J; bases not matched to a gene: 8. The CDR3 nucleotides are TGTGCCAGCAGCCTACTACAGGGGGCTGATCAGCCCCAGCATTTT. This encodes CASSLLQGADQPQHF.

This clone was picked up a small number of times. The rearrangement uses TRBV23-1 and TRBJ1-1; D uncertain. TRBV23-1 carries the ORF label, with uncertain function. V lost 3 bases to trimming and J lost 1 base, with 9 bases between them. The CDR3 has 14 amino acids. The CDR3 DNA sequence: TGCGCCAGCAGTCAGTCGATTCAGAACACTGAAGCTTTCTTT. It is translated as CASSQSIQNTEAFF.

The CDR3 protein is CASSLTEPYEQYF. The CDR3 region has the DNA TGTGCCAGCAGCCTGACTGAGCCCTACGAGCAGTACTTC. The rearrangement links TRBV2 to TRBJ2-7; D is unclear. CDR3 length: 13 amino acids. The germline V gene encodes CDR1 SNHLY and CDR2 FYNNEI. Trimming shortened V by 6 bases and J by 2 bases, and 11 bases separated the two germline ends.

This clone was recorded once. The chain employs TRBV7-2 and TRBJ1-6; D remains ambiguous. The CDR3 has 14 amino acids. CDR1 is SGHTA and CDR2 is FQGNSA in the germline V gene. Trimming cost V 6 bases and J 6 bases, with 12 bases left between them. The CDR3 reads CASRPVTGNSPLHF. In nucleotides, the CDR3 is TGTGCCAGCAGACCTGTGACGGGTAATTCACCCCTCCACTTT.

Here the CDR3 reads CSVEGLRNEQYF. The CDR3 nucleotides read TGCAGCGTTGAAGGCCTCCGTAACGAGCAGTACTTC. The chain employs TRBV29-1 and TRBJ2-7; D not resolved. Looked up from germline, CDR1 is SQVTM and CDR2 is ANQGSEA. CDR3 size: 12 residues. The V and J ends lost 1 base and 5 bases respectively, with 9 bases between them.

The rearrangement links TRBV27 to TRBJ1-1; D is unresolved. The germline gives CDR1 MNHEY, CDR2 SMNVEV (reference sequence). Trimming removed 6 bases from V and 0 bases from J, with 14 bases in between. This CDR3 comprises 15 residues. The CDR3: CASRARNGMNTEAFF. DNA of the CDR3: TGTGCCAGCAGGGCCCGTAACGGGATGAACACTGAAGCTTTCTTT.

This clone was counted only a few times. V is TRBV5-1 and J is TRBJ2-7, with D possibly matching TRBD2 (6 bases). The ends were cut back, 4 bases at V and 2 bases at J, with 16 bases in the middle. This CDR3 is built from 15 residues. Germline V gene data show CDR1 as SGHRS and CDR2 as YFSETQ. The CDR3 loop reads CASSGALGGPYEQYF. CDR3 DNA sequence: TGCGCCAGCAGCGGGGCATTGGGGGGACCCTACGAGCAGTACTTC.

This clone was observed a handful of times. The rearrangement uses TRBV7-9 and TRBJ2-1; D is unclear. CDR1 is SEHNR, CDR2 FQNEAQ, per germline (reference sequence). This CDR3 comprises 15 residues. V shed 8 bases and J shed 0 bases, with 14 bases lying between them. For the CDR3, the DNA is TGTGCCAGCGTCTCTCCCAGGAGCTCCTACAATGAGCAGTTCTTC. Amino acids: CASVSPRSSYNEQFF.

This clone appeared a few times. The CDR3 region has the DNA TGTGCCAGCAGCACTCCTAACGGGGAGCTGTTTTTT. Its protein product is CASSTPNGELFF. J is TRBJ2-2 and V is TRBV7-9; the D is unclear. The CDR3 is 12 residues long. The germline gives CDR1 SEHNR, CDR2 FQNEAQ (reference sequence). The V end lost 5 bases, the J end lost 7 bases, and 8 bases lay between the germline ends.

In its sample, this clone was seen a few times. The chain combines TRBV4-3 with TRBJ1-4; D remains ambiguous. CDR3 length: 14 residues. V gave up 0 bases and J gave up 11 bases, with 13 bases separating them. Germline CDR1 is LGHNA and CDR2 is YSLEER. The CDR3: CASSQEQSPPKLFF. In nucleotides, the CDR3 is TGCGCCAGCAGCCAAGAACAGAGTCCTCCCAAACTGTTTTTT.

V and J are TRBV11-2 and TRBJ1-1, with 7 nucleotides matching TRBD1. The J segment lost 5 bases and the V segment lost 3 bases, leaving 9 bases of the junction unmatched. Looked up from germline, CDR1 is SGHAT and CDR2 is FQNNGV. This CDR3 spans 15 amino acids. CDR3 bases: TGTGCCAGCAGCTTCACCGGACAGGTCTATACTGAAGCTTTCTTT. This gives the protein CASSFTGQVYTEAFF. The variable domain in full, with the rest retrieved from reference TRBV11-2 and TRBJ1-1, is EAGVAQSPRYKIIEKRQSVAFWCNPISGHATLYWYQQILGQGPKLLIQFQNNGVVDDSQLPKDRFSAERLKGVDSTLKIQPAKLEDSAVYLCASSFTGQVYTEAFFGQGTRLTVV.

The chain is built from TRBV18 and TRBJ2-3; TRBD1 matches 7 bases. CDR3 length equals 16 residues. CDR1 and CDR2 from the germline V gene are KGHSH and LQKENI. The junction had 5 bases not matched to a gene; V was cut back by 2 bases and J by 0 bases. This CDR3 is CASSPTRGWSTDTQYF. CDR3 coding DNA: TGTGCCAGCTCACCAACCAGGGGGTGGAGCACAGATACGCAGTATTTT.

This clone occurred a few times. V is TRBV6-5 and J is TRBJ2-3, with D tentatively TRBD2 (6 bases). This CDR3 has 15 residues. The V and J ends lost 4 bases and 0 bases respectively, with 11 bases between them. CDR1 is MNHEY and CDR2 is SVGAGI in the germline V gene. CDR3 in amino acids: CASSSLAQSTDTQYF. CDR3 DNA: TGTGCCAGCAGTTCTCTAGCGCAAAGCACAGATACGCAGTATTTT.

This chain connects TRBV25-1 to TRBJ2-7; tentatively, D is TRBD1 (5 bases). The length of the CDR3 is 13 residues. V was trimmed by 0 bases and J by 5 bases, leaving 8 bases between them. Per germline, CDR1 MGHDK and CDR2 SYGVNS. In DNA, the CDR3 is TGTGCCAGCAGTGAATATTGGGGCCACGAGCAGTACTTC. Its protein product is CASSEYWGHEQYF.